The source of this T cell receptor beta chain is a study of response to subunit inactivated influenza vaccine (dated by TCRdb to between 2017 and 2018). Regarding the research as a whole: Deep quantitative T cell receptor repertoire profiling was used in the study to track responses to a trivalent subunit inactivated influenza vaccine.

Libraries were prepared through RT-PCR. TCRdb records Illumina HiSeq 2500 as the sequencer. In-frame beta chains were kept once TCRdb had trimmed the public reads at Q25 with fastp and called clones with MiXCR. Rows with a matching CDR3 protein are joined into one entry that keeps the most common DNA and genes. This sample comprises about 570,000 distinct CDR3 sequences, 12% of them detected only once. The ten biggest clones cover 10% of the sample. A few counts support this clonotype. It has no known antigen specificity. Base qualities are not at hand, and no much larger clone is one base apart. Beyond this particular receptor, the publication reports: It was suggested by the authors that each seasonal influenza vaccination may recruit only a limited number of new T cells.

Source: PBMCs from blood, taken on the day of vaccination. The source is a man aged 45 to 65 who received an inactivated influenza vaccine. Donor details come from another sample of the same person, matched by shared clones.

The CDR3 region reads CASSPGTIGDQPQHF. Read as DNA, the sequence is TGTGCCAGCAGCCCGGGGACAATAGGAGATCAGCCCCAGCATTTT. This chain is built from TRBV5-5 and TRBJ1-5, with a weak D call of TRBD1 (6 bases match). Between the V and J ends, shortened by 4 bases and 5 bases respectively, the junction contains 16 bases. CDR1 and CDR2 are read off the germline V gene (reference sequence) as SGHKS and YYEKEE. The cysteine opens and the phenylalanine closes a CDR3 of 15 amino acids. The retained sequence is limited to the CDR3, 45 bases, with the frame set at the first base. Beyond the CDR3, the reference TRBV5-5 and TRBJ1-5 genes provide the residues; the full variable domain reads: DAGVTQSPTHLIKTRGQQVTLRCSPISGHKSVSWYQQVLGQGPQFIFQYYEKEERGRGNFPDRFSARQFPNYSSELNVNALLLGDSALYLCASSPGTIGDQPQHFGDGTRLSIL.